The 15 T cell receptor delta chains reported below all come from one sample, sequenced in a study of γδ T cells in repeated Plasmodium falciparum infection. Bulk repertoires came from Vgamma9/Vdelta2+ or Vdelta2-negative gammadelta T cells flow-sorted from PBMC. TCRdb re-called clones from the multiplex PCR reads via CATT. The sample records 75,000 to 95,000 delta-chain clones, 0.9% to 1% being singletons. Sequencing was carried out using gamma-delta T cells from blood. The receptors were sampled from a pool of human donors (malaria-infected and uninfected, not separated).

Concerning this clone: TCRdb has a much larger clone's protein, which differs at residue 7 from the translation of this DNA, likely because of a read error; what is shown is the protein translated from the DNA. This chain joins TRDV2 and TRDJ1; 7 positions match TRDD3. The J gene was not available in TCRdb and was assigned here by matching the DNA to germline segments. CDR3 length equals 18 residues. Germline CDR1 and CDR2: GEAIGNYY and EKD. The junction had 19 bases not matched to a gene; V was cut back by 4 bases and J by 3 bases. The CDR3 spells CACDGPMNEYWGADKLIF. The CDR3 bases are TGTGCCTGTGATGGGCCTATGAACGAATACTGGGGAGCCGATAAACTCATCTTT.

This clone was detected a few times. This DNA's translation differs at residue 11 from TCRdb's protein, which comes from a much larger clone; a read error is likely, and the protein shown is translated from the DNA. CDR3 bases: TGTGCTCTTGGGGTCGGGGCTGGGGGATTCACTACCGATAAACTCATCTTT. Translated, it gives CALGVGAGGFTTDKLIF. The rearrangement links TRDV1 to TRDJ1; TRDD3 aligns across 9 bases. The J gene, left out of TCRdb, was set here by checking the DNA against germline. Germline CDR1 and CDR2: TSWWSYY and QGS. This CDR3 is built from 17 residues. The V and J ends lost 4 bases and 2 bases, in that order; junction bases with no gene match: 11.

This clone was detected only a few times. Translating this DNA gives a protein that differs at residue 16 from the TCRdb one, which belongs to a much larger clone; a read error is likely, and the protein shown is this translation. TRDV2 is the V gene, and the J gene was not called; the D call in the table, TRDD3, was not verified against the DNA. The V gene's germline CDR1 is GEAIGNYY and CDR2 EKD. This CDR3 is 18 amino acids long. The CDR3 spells CACDTEGDHSWDTRQTFF. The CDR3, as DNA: TGTGCCTGTGACACCGAAGGGGACCACTCCTGGGACACCCGACAGACGTTTTTC.

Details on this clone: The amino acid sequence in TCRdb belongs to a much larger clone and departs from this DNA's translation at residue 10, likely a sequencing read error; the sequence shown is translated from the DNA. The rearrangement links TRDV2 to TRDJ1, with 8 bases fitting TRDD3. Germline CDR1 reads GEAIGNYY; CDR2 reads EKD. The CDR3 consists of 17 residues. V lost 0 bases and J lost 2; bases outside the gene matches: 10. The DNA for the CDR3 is TGTGCCTGTGACACCGGCCCTGGGGGACACGAAACCGATAAACTCATCTTT. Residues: CACDTGPGGHETDKLIF.

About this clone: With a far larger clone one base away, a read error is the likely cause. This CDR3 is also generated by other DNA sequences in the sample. In DNA, the CDR3 is TGTGCTCTTGGGGCCCCTCAACGTCTGGGGGATTGCCCGAGCACCGATAAGCTCATCTTT. Translated: CALGAPQRLGDCPSTDKLIF. The chain has TRDV1 and TRDJ1; 9 bases line up with TRDD3. The CDR3 sequence is 20 residues long. The V gene's germline CDR1 is TSWWSYY and CDR2 QGS.

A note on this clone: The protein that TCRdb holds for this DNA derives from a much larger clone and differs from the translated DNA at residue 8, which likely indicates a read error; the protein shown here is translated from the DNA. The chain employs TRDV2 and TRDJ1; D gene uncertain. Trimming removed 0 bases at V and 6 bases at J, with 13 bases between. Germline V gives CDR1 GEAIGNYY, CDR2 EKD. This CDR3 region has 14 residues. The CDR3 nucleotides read TGTGCCTGTGACACCGTCGAGGACCCAAATAAACTCATCTTT. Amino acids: CACDTVEDPNKLIF.

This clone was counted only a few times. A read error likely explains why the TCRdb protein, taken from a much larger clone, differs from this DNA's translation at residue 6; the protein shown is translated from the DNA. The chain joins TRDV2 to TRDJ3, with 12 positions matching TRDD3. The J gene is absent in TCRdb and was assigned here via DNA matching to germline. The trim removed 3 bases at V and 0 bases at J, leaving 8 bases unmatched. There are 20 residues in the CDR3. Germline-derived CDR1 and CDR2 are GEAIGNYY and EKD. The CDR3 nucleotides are TGTGCCTGTGACTCGTCACTGGGGGATACCAGCTCCTGGGACACCCGACAGATGTTTTTC. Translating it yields CACDSSLGDTSSWDTRQMFF.

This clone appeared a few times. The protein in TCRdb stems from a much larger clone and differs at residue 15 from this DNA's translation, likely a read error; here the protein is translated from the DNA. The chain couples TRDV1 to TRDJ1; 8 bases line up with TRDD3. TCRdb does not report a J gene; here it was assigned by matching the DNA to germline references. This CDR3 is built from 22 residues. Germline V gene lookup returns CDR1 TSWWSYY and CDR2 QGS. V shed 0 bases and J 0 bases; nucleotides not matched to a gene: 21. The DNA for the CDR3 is TGTGCTCTTGGGGAACTAACGTCCTTACCCTGGGGGACCCTCTTGTACACCGATAAACTCATCTTT. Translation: CALGELTSLPWGTLLYTDKLIF.

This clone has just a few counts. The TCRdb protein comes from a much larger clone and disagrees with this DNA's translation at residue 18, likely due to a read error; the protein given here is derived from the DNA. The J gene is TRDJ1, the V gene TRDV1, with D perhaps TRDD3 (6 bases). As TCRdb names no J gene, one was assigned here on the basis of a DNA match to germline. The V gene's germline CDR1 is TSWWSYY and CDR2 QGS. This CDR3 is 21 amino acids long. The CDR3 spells CALGEPKLLWGGGFATDELIF. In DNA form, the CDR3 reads TGTGCTCTTGGGGAACCGAAGCTACTATGGGGTGGGGGTTTCGCAACCGATGAACTCATCTTT.

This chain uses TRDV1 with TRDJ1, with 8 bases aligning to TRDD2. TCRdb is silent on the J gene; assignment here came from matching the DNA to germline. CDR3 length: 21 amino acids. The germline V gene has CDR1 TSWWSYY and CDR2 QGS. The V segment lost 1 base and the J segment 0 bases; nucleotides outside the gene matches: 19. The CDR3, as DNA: TGTGCTCTTGGGGAACGACCCCCTACTTCCTACGGGGATCCCTACACCGATAAACTCATCTTT. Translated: CALGERPPTSYGDPYTDKLIF.

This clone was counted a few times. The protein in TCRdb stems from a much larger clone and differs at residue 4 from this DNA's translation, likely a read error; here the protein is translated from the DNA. CDR3: CACGSLLFSAQLFF. DNA of the CDR3: TGTGCCTGTGGCTCACTACTCTTCTCAGCACAACTCTTCTTT. The V and J genes are TRDV2 and TRDJ2; D call uncertain. Here the J gene came from matching the DNA to germline, since TCRdb omits it. Trimming stripped 5 bases from V and 6 bases from J, with 15 bases between. CDR3 length: 14 amino acids. Germline V lookup: CDR1 GEAIGNYY, CDR2 EKD.

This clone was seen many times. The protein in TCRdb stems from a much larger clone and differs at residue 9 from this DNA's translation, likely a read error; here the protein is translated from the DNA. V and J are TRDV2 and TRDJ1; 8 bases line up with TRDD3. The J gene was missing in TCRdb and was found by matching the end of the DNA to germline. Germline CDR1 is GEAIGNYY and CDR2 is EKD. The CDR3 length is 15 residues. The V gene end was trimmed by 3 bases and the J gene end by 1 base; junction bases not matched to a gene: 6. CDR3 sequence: CACDLLGESTDKLIF. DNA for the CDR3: TGTGCCTGTGACCTTCTGGGGGAAAGCACCGATAAACTCATCTTT.

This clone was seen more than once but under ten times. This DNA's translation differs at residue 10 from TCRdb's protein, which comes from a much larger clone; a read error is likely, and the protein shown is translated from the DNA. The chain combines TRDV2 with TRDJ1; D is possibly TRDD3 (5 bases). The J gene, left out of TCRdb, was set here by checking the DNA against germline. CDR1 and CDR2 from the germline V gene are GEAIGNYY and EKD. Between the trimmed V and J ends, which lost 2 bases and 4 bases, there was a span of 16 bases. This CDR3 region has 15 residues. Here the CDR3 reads CACDILGMGIDKLIF. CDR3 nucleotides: TGTGCCTGTGACATTCTTGGGATGGGCATCGATAAACTCATCTTT.

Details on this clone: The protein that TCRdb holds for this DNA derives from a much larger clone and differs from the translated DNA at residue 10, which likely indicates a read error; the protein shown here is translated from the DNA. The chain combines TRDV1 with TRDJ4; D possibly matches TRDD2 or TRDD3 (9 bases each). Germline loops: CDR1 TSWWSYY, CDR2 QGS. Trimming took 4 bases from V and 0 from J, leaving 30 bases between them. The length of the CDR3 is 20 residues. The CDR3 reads CALGGAFLRHSTGGARPLIF. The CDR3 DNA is TGTGCTCTTGGGGGAGCCTTCCTACGCCATTCTACTGGGGGAGCCAGACCCCTGATCTTT.

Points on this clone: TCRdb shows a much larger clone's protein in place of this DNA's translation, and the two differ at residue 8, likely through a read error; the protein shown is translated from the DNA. The CDR3 spells CALGILFTIPRLGDRRGEYTDKLIF. The CDR3 bases are TGTGCTCTTGGGATCCTTTTTACAATTCCTCGACTGGGGGATAGAAGGGGAGAATACACCGATAAACTCATCTTT. The chain employs TRDV1 and TRDJ1; 11 bases are a match to TRDD3. Germline V CDR1 and CDR2: TSWWSYY, QGS. This CDR3 spans 25 amino acids. J was trimmed by 0 bases and V by 5 bases; bases with no gene match: 32.